The 10 T cell receptor beta chains presented below share a single source sample, sequenced in a study of T cells after yellow fever vaccination. TCRdb fed the 5' RACE reads into MiXCR, producing one record per CDR3 protein. The sample carries more than 95,000 distinct CDR3 sequences, under 8.5% recorded once. Sample: CD4+ T cells sorted from PBMCs, taken around 10 days after the first yellow fever vaccination. The receptors stem from a man between 18 and 29 years old who received the YFV17D yellow fever vaccine.

This clonotype turned up a few times. The chain is built from TRBV20-1 and TRBJ2-3, with 10 bases that match TRBD2. Germline V gene lookup returns CDR1 DFQATT and CDR2 SNEGSKA (reference sequence). This CDR3 region has 15 residues. V lost 0 bases, J lost 5 bases, and 5 bases stayed unmatched. Written as DNA, the CDR3 is TGCAGTGCTAGAGATAGCGGGGGGCCAGGAGATACGCAGTATTTT. It is translated as CSARDSGGPGDTQYF.

The DNA of the CDR3 is TGTGCCAGCATCCAGGGGGGATGGAACACTGAAGCTTTCTTT. Protein: CASIQGGWNTEAFF. The chain combines TRBV12-3 or TRBV12-4 with TRBJ1-1, with TRBD1 matching over 7 bases. The V and J ends lost 7 bases and 1 base, in that order; junction bases with no gene match: 6. The CDR3 has 14 amino acids.

In its sample, this clonotype was seen many times. The J gene is TRBJ2-3, the V gene TRBV12-5, with D hard to call. Germline V gene lookup returns CDR1 LGHNT and CDR2 FRNRAP. This CDR3 is 13 amino acids long. Trimming removed 5 bases at V and 0 bases at J, with 6 bases between. This CDR3 is CASGLYSTDTQYF. The CDR3 nucleotides are TGTGCTAGTGGTCTCTATAGCACAGATACGCAGTATTTT.

This clonotype was counted ten times or more. The gene calls are TRBV5-1 and TRBJ2-2, with TRBD1 as a possible D gene (6 bases). The CDR3 spans 15 residues. Germline values: CDR1 SGHRS, CDR2 YFSETQ. The V and J ends lost 4 bases and 6 bases respectively, with 16 bases between them. The CDR3 region is CASSRDRPLAGELFF. The CDR3 DNA is TGCGCCAGCAGCCGCGACAGGCCGCTGGCCGGGGAGCTGTTTTTT.

This clonotype came up many times. V usage is TRBV6-1 and J usage is TRBJ2-7, with 8 positions matching TRBD2. The length of the CDR3 is 13 residues. The J segment lost 6 bases and the V segment lost 5 bases, leaving 6 bases of the junction unmatched. Per the germline V gene, CDR1 is MNHNS and CDR2 is SASEGT. Here the CDR3 DNA reads TGTGCCAGCAGTCGACTAGCGAGAGGCGAGCAGTACTTC. Translating it yields CASSRLARGEQYF.

This clonotype was counted ten times or more. V and J are TRBV7-2 and TRBJ2-5; weak D call: TRBD2 (5 bases). Germline values: CDR1 SGHTA, CDR2 FQGNSA. CDR3 size: 13 residues. Trimming pared 5 bases from V and 5 bases from J, leaving 12 bases between. The CDR3, as DNA: TGTGCCAGCAGCCTTAAGGTAGCGGAGACCCAGTACTTC. Protein product: CASSLKVAETQYF.

This clonotype came up many times. This sequence joins TRBV6-2 or TRBV6-3 and TRBJ2-7; 7 bases fit TRBD2. The length of the CDR3 is 15 residues. Per germline, CDR1 MNHEY and CDR2 SVGEGT. J gave up 3 bases and V 2 bases, and 7 bases lay outside the gene matches. The CDR3 here is CASSYGAGLRYEQYF. The CDR3 nucleotides read TGTGCCAGCAGTTACGGAGCGGGGTTACGCTACGAGCAGTACTTC.

This clonotype was detected ten times or more. This rearrangement joins TRBV4-3 to TRBJ1-1; unclear D gene. Germline lookup yields CDR1 LGHNA and CDR2 YSLEER. V was clipped by 1 base and J by 7 bases, with 13 bases between them. The length of the CDR3 is 14 residues. CDR3: CASSQGTPGFEAFF. The CDR3 DNA sequence: TGCGCCAGCAGCCAAGGTACACCCGGGTTTGAAGCTTTCTTT.

This clonotype came up many times. The J gene is TRBJ2-3, the V gene TRBV20-1; 12 bases fit TRBD1. The V gene's germline CDR1 is DFQATT and CDR2 SNEGSKA (reference sequence). Trimming removed 6 bases from V and 3 bases from J; junction bases left unmatched: 4. This CDR3 has 14 residues. The CDR3: CSARDRGRTDTQYF. CDR3 sequence (DNA): TGCAGTGCCCGGGACAGGGGGCGGACAGATACGCAGTATTTT.

In this sample, this clonotype turned up many times. The chain carries TRBV7-3 and TRBJ2-5, with no clear D. There are 13 residues in the CDR3. Trimming left V 4 bases short and J 2 bases short, with 8 bases between. Germline CDR1 is SGHTA and CDR2 is FQGTGA. The CDR3, as DNA: TGTGCCAGCAGCTACCGTAGGCAAGAGACCCAGTACTTC. It encodes CASSYRRQETQYF.